This TCR beta chain was obtained from a study of blood T cell repertoires in COVID-19. Original processing notes: Nucleated cell number was recorded as an estimate derived from reference gene primer amplification. TCRdb's table, derived via immunoSEQ multiplex PCR, lists solely in-frame clones and lacks some. That table gives V, J and clone size, and the DNA gave D and trimming. In the table there are 21,000 or so clones, roughly four fifths of which are singletons. V lost 6 bases to trimming and J lost 6 bases, with 11 bases between them. This CDR3 has 13 residues. Germline lookup yields CDR1 SGHVS and CDR2 FQNEAQ.

The clonotype was recovered from a human donor in a cohort sampled during active COVID-19. The chain is built from TRBV7-8 and TRBJ2-2; unclear D gene. Sequencing was performed on peripheral blood. The CDR3 region is CASRSIVPGELFF. The CDR3, as DNA: TGTGCCAGCAGGAGTATCGTTCCCGGGGAGCTGTTTTTT.